The 18 T cell receptor beta chains reported below all come from one sample, sequenced in a study of CD8 T cells in ankylosing spondylitis (dated by TCRdb to between 2016 and 2019). Receptor amplification or capture employed 5' RACE. The sequencer was an Illumina HiSeq 2500. TCRdb reanalyzed the raw reads on its own, using fastp at Q25 for trimming and MiXCR for clone calling, and kept in-frame beta chains. When rows share a CDR3 protein, they turn into one entry using the most common DNA and genes. This sample has about 310,000 distinct CDR3 sequences in its table, and around 21% of those were observed once. The ten largest clonotypes hold 3% to 4% of the sample. Sequencing was carried out using blood, either unsorted or a sorted T cell fraction (not recorded which). All receptors come from a female donor with ankylosing spondylitis or in good health (not recorded which).

This clonotype has at least ten counts. The DNA for the CDR3 is TGTGCCATCAGTGAGCCAACGACAGCCCCGGTGGCTGAAGCTTTCTTT. Translated, it gives CAISEPTTAPVAEAFF. The V and J genes are TRBV10-3 and TRBJ1-1; D is possibly TRBD1 (5 bases). Looked up from germline, CDR1 is ENHRY and CDR2 is SYGVKD. This CDR3 spans 16 amino acids. V gave up 2 bases and J gave up 6 bases, with 19 bases separating them.

There are a few counts of this clonotype. The chain combines TRBV12-3 or TRBV12-4 with TRBJ1-2; D gene uncertain. The CDR3 covers 14 residues. Trimming removed 1 base at V and 6 bases at J, with 12 bases between. Here the CDR3 reads CASSLGFYFDGYTF. The CDR3 bases are TGTGCCAGCAGTTTAGGTTTTTATTTCGATGGCTACACCTTC.

This clonotype was picked up a small number of times. The V and J genes are TRBV27 and TRBJ2-5; TRBD1 matches at 9 bases. Germline CDR1 is MNHEY and CDR2 is SMNVEV (reference sequence). This CDR3 has 13 amino acids. J was trimmed by 4 bases and V by 7 bases; bases with no gene match: 4. The CDR3 DNA is TGTGCCAGCAAGGACAGGGGACGAGAGACCCAGTACTTC. Translation: CASKDRGRETQYF.

V usage is TRBV19 and J usage is TRBJ2-1, with 9 bases that match TRBD2. Trimming took 5 bases from V and 5 from J; bases not matched to a gene: 10. CDR1 is LNHDA and CDR2 is SQIVND in the germline V gene (reference sequence). The CDR3 is 16 residues long. The CDR3: CASSARGTSSNNEQFF. CDR3 nucleotide sequence: TGTGCCAGTAGTGCCCGGGGGACTAGCAGTAACAATGAGCAGTTCTTC.

This chain links TRBV20-1 with TRBJ2-4, with D unresolved. The V end was cut by 7 bases, the J end by 0 bases, with 10 bases between. In germline, CDR1 is DFQATT, CDR2 SNEGSKA (reference sequence). The CDR3 is made up of 13 amino acids. The CDR3 sequence is CSVIQVAKNIQYF. The CDR3 coding sequence is TGCAGTGTTATCCAGGTAGCCAAAAACATTCAGTACTTC.

The V call is TRBV24-1, the J call TRBJ2-2, with D possibly being TRBD2 (6 bases). The V and J ends lost 6 bases and 7 bases respectively, with 17 bases between them. This CDR3 has 15 amino acids. Per germline, CDR1 KGHDR and CDR2 SFDVKD. The chain's CDR3 is CATSTRRTTGGELFF. In nucleotides, the CDR3 is TGTGCCACCAGTACCCGGCGGACTACTGGCGGGGAGCTGTTTTTT.

This clonotype showed up just once. V is TRBV6-5 and J is TRBJ2-7; 12 nucleotides agree with TRBD1. The CDR3 sequence is 15 residues long. The germline V gene has CDR1 MNHEY and CDR2 SVGAGI. V was pared by 0 bases and J by 9 bases, with 6 bases of the junction left unmatched. The CDR3 DNA sequence: TGTGCCAGCAGTTACTCCGGGACAGGGGGCCTGGGGCAGTACTTC. Its protein product is CASSYSGTGGLGQYF.

This clonotype came up a few times. J is TRBJ2-1 and V is TRBV14; the D gene is possibly TRBD2 (5 bases). The CDR3 runs 14 residues. The germline gives CDR1 SGHDN, CDR2 FVKESK. V gave up 4 bases and J gave up 2 bases, with 9 bases separating them. CDR3 DNA: TGTGCCAGCAGCCGGAGGCTGCCCTACAATGAGCAGTTCTTC. It encodes CASSRRLPYNEQFF.

The V and J genes are TRBV6-2 or TRBV6-3 and TRBJ2-1; D is uncertain. The germline V and J ends were trimmed by 4 bases and 7 bases, with 5 bases remaining between them. The CDR3 consists of 11 residues. CDR1 is MNHEY, CDR2 SVGEGT, per germline. This CDR3 is CASSWTNEQFF. The DNA of the CDR3 is TGTGCCAGCAGTTGGACGAATGAGCAGTTCTTC.

The rearrangement uses TRBV4-3 and TRBJ2-5, with 9 bases that match TRBD2. The CDR3 spans 16 residues. V shed 3 bases, J shed 1 base, and the junction held 6 bases outside the gene matches. Germline values: CDR1 LGHNA, CDR2 YSLEER. The CDR3 bases are TGCGCCAGCAGCCATCTAGCGGGAAGGGGCCAAGAGACCCAGTACTTC. Translation: CASSHLAGRGQETQYF.

CDR3 sequence (DNA): TGCGCCAGCAGCTTCAACAGGGCGAGGACTGAAGCTTTCTTT. Translation: CASSFNRARTEAFF. V is TRBV5-1 and J is TRBJ1-1, with D possibly matching TRBD1 (6 bases). V was clipped by 2 bases and J by 5 bases, with 13 bases between them. Germline CDR1 is SGHRS and CDR2 is YFSETQ. The CDR3 extends over 14 amino acids.

In this sample, this clonotype turned up a few times. This sequence joins TRBV12-3 or TRBV12-4 and TRBJ2-1; 8 bases match TRBD2. V was clipped by 1 base and J by 4 bases; unmatched bases: 6. This CDR3 comprises 16 residues. The CDR3 nucleotides are TGTGCCAGCAGTTTAGAAAGCGGGAGAGTTTACAATGAGCAGTTCTTC. Protein product: CASSLESGRVYNEQFF.

This clonotype was counted ten times or more. This rearrangement joins TRBV20-1 to TRBJ1-1; D is perhaps TRBD1 (5 bases). Germline V gene sequence: CDR1 DFQATT, CDR2 SNEGSKA (reference sequence). The length of the CDR3 is 13 residues. V lost 1 base to trimming and J lost 2 bases, with 8 bases between them. The CDR3 loop reads CSARGDLNTEAFF. DNA of the CDR3: TGCAGTGCTAGAGGGGACCTTAACACTGAAGCTTTCTTT.

The chain combines TRBV20-1 with TRBJ2-5; 8 positions agree with TRBD1. The CDR3 has 13 residues. Germline assignment: CDR1 DFQATT and CDR2 SNEGSKA (reference sequence). J gave up 2 bases and V 5 bases, and 4 bases lay outside the gene matches. The CDR3 spells CSAERDRQETQYF. The CDR3 DNA reads TGCAGTGCTGAAAGGGACAGGCAAGAGACCCAGTACTTC.

The rearrangement uses TRBV15 and TRBJ2-7; D is undetermined. Between the trimmed V and J ends, which lost 0 bases and 2 bases, there was a span of 11 bases. There are 15 residues in the CDR3. Germline V gives CDR1 LNHNV, CDR2 YYDKDF (reference sequence). The CDR3 coding sequence is TGTGCCACCAGCAGAGATGAGTCTGAGACCTACGAGCAGTACTTC. Translated, it gives CATSRDESETYEQYF.

The sample holds a few counts of this clonotype. The chain recombines TRBV29-1 with TRBJ2-3; 13 bases align to TRBD2. The CDR3 extends over 14 amino acids. Germline V gives CDR1 SQVTM, CDR2 ANQGSEA. V was pared by 6 bases and J by 4 bases, with 4 bases of the junction left unmatched. Here the CDR3 DNA reads TGCAGCGTAACTAGCGGGAGGGCCCCAGATACGCAGTATTTT. Translating gives CSVTSGRAPDTQYF.

This clonotype appeared many times. The chain couples TRBV10-3 to TRBJ2-3, with D possibly being TRBD2 (6 bases). This CDR3 spans 16 amino acids. V was shortened by 5 bases and J by 1 base, with 16 bases between the two germline ends. Germline V gene sequence: CDR1 ENHRY, CDR2 SYGVKD. CDR3 residues: CAISRLSASGTDTQYF. The CDR3 DNA follows: TGTGCCATCAGTCGACTTAGTGCTAGCGGCACAGATACGCAGTATTTT.

The chain links TRBV6-1 to TRBJ2-7, with D unresolved. The CDR3 contains 12 residues. The germline V gene has CDR1 MNHNS and CDR2 SASEGT. V was cut by 4 bases and J by 4 bases, with 8 bases left in between. This CDR3 reads CASSVPPYEQYF. The CDR3 coding sequence is TGTGCCAGCAGTGTGCCTCCGTACGAGCAGTACTTC.